The entry that follows covers one T cell receptor beta chain sequence. Antigen: not known. Sequencing was performed with immunoSEQ multiplex PCR; in TCRdb, only in-frame clones are kept and a portion is missing. The sample records 200,000 to 250,000 clones, 88% being singletons. This sample stems from a study of Ad26.COV2.S vaccination and SARS-CoV-2 variants. About the study: Donor was one of the participants in the Ad26.COV2.S arm of the COV1001 trial.

General study points: After vaccination, substantial breadth of spike-specific CD8+ and CD4+ responses was reported.

Described treatment: around 19 received Ad26.COV2.S at low or high dose, single or two shots; roughly 5 received placebo; per-sample allocation not given. Sampling occurred on day 63 after the first vaccine or placebo injection. An Ad26 vector that expressed Wuhan-strain SARS-CoV-2 spike constituted the vaccine. Trimming removed 3 bases at V and 4 bases at J, with 9 bases between. The CDR3 length is 14 residues. Looked up from germline, CDR1 is WSHSY and CDR2 is SAAADI. Material: peripheral blood, obtained in a trial of Ad26.COV2.S vaccine versus placebo. The chain links TRBV10-2 to TRBJ2-2, with D tentatively TRBD1 or TRBD2 (6 bases each). This sequence was found in a person aged 18-65 years who received the Ad26.COV2.S COVID-19 vaccine or a placebo. The chain's CDR3 is CASSEGGSTGELFF. The CDR3 nucleotides read TGCGCCAGCAGTGAAGGGGGGAGCACCGGGGAGCTGTTTTTT.